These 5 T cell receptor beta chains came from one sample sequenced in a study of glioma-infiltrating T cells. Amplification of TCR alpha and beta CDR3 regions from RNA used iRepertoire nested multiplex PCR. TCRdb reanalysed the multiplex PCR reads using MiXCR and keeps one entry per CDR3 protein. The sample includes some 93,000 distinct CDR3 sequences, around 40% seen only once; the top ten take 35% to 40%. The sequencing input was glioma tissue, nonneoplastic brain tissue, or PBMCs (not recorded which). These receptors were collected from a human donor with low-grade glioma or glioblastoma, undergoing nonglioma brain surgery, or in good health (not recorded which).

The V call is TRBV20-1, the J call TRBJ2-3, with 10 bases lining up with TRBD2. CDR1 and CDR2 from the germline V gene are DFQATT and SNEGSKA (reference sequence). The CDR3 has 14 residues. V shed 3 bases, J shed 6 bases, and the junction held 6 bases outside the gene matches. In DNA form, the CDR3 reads TGCAGTGCTAGGAGGCTAGCGGGAGCCGATACGCAGTATTTT. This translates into CSARRLAGADTQYF.

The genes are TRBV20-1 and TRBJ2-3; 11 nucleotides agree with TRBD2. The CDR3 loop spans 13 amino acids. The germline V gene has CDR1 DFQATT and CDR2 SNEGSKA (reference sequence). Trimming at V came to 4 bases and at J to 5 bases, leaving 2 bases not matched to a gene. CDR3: CSAIAGGQDTQYF. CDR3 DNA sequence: TGCAGTGCTATAGCGGGGGGGCAAGATACGCAGTATTTT.

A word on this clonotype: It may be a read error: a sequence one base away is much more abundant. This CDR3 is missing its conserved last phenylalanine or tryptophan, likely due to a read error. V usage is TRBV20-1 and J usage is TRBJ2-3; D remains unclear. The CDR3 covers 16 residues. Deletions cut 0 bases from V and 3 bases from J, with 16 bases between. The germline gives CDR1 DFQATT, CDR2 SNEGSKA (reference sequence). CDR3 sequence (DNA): TGCAGTGCTAGAGATCCAACAGAGATTCAAACAGATACGCAGTATCTT. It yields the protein CSARDPTEIQTDTQYL.

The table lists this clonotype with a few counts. The CDR3 loop is CASSLVGSPYLYGYTF. The DNA of the CDR3 is TGTGCCAGCAGCTTGGTCGGCAGCCCCTACCTCTATGGCTACACCTTC. The chain uses TRBV5-5 and TRBJ1-2, with D uncertain. Trimming pared 0 bases from V and 4 bases from J, leaving 16 bases between. There are 16 residues in the CDR3. Germline assignment: CDR1 SGHKS and CDR2 YYEKEE (reference sequence).

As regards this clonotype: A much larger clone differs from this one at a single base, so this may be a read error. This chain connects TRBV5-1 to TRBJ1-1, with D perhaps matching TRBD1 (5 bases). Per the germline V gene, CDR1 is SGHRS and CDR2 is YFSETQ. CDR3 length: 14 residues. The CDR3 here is CASSFDSMNTEALF. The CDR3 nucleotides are TGCGCCAGCAGCTTCGACAGCATGAACACTGAAGCTTTGTTT.